This T cell receptor (beta chain) was obtained from a study of T cells expressing NK-cell markers. As concerns this clonotype: Its antigen is undetermined.

CDR1 is LNHNV, CDR2 YYDKDF, per germline (reference sequence). The CDR3 length is 15 residues. Study-wide results and caveats: Of the CD8+ T cell pool in six donors, roughly 1.0-7.5% was accounted for by dominant NKG2C+ clonotypes.

TCRdb reanalyzed the 5' RACE reads, giving one entry per CDR3 protein sequence and no DNA. The repertoire table contains 400,000 to 550,000 distinct CDR3 sequences. V gene TRBV15 combines with J gene TRBJ2-3; checking the TCRdb D call of TRBD2 is not possible without DNA. The receptor was isolated from a woman between 18 and 69 years old in good health. The sequenced sample consisted of blood T cells: a sorted CD56 or NKG2C T cell subset, CD4+ or CD8+ T cells, or bulk PBMC T cells (not recorded which). Here the CDR3 reads CATTLGGGSTDTQYF.